This T cell receptor beta chain is drawn from a study of human T cells and chemical hapten exposure. At the level of the study: Slight differences in pooled library volume were the main source of varying TCR yields across samples. Whole-study findings and limits: The number of TCRs over 1 in 1000 frequency stayed unchanged after DPC.

The CDR3 runs to 15 residues. The V gene's germline CDR1 is SGHRS and CDR2 YFSETQ. V trimming: 5 bases; J trimming: 6 bases; junction bases outside the gene matches: 8. Unique molecular identifiers were affixed to discrete cDNA molecules within the library. Source study methods: Sequenced samples showed a median of roughly 99,000 TCRs each, with counts running from about 22,000 to 700,000. Each CDR3 protein is one row after TCRdb ran MiXCR on the 5' RACE reads. These V and J calls are TCRdb output, not the study's own analysis. In the table there are 65,000 to 95,000 distinct CDR3 sequences, under 10% of which are singletons. The total RNA was obtained from whole blood that was not fractionated. Concerning this clonotype itself: Antigen specificity is unknown.

The rearrangement joins TRBV5-1 to TRBJ2-2, with 9 bases identical to TRBD2. The source of this sequence is a male donor in good health. CDR3 nucleotide sequence: TGCGCCAGCAGGGAACCGGGACTAGCAGCCGGGGAGCTGTTTTTT. It specifies CASREPGLAAGELFF.